Shown below are 20 T cell receptor beta chains from a single sample sequenced in a study of blood T cell repertoires in COVID-19. Generated by immunoSEQ multiplex PCR, the TCRdb table keeps only in-frame clones and is missing some. The profile covers roughly 230,000 clones, with around 86% appearing a single time and roughly 7.2% taken by the ten largest. Material for sequencing was PBMCs or T cells enriched from blood (not recorded which). These receptors came from a man under 40 in a cohort exposed to, infected with or recovered from COVID-19 (not recorded which).

J is TRBJ2-7 and V is TRBV5-4; 10 nucleotides align to TRBD2. J gave up 4 bases and V 4 bases, and 11 bases lay outside the gene matches. From germline, CDR1 is SGHNT and CDR2 YYREEE (reference sequence). The CDR3 is 16 residues long. The CDR3 coding sequence is TGTGCCAGCAGCCGGAGCGGGAGGGCCGAAGGGTACGAGCAGTACTTC. Translation: CASSRSGRAEGYEQYF.

This sequence joins TRBV6-5 and TRBJ1-4, with unresolved D. Looked up from germline, CDR1 is MNHEY and CDR2 is SVGAGI. CDR3 length equals 14 residues. V was shortened by 3 bases and J by 3 bases, with 8 bases between the two germline ends. The CDR3 protein is CASSYRSSNEKLFF. The CDR3 DNA follows: TGTGCCAGCAGTTATAGGAGTTCTAATGAAAAACTGTTTTTT.

V usage is TRBV5-1 and J usage is TRBJ2-1; 8 nucleotides match TRBD2. The length of the CDR3 is 18 residues. V gave up 0 bases and J gave up 5 bases; unmatched junction bases: 13. Germline assignment: CDR1 SGHRS and CDR2 YFSETQ. The CDR3 nucleotides are TGCGCCAGCAGCTTGGGAAGGCTAGCGGGCCGTTATAACAATGAGCAGTTCTTC. It specifies CASSLGRLAGRYNNEQFF.

In this sample, this clone turned up many times. This sequence joins TRBV5-5 and TRBJ1-5; D gene ambiguous. V lost 1 base and J lost 6, with 26 bases in between. CDR1 and CDR2 (germline): SGHKS, YYEKEE (reference sequence). This CDR3 comprises 19 residues. CDR3 nucleotide sequence: TGTGCCAGCAGCTTGTACGGGATCGAAAAAGTATCGATCAGTCAGCCCCAGCATTTT. This encodes CASSLYGIEKVSISQPQHF.

This clone was seen only once. The CDR3 DNA follows: TGCGCCAGCAGCTTGAGGTTCCAGGATGGCTACACCTTC. Protein: CASSLRFQDGYTF. The gene calls are TRBV5-1 and TRBJ1-2; no definite D call. V shed 1 base and J shed 6 bases, with 10 bases lying between them. The CDR3 contains 13 residues. The germline gives CDR1 SGHRS, CDR2 YFSETQ.

The chain employs TRBV7-3 and TRBJ1-2; possibly TRBD1 for D (5 bases). The V gene lost 3 bases and the J gene lost 4 bases, with 9 bases spanning the gap. This CDR3 has 13 residues. Looked up from germline, CDR1 is SGHTA and CDR2 is FQGTGA. The CDR3 DNA follows: TGTGCCAGCAGCTTGGGGGAGGCCTATGGCTACACCTTC. It yields the protein CASSLGEAYGYTF.

The chain couples TRBV10-3 to TRBJ2-7, with 8 nucleotides matching TRBD1. The CDR3 has 14 amino acids. Germline loops: CDR1 ENHRY, CDR2 SYGVKD. Losses at the gene ends were 8 bases for V and 6 bases for J; bases not matched to a gene: 12. The CDR3 region has the DNA TGTGCCATCGGGCGGACAGGGATTCGATCCGAGCAGTACTTC. The encoded protein is CAIGRTGIRSEQYF.

The CDR3 protein is CASSSAKDRRNTEAFF. The DNA for the CDR3 is TGTGCCAGCAGTTCCGCTAAAGACAGGCGGAACACTGAAGCTTTCTTT. The genes are TRBV11-2 and TRBJ1-1; D perhaps matches TRBD1 (6 bases). Germline lookup yields CDR1 SGHAT and CDR2 FQNNGV. This CDR3 spans 16 amino acids. V was clipped by 6 bases and J by 1 base, with 18 bases between them.

This sequence joins TRBV5-6 and TRBJ2-7, with 11 bases aligning to TRBD2. Trimming cost V 3 bases and J 2 bases; bases outside gene matches: 10. The CDR3 is made up of 17 amino acids. CDR1 is SGHDT, CDR2 YYEEEE, per germline. This CDR3 is CASSSTQLAGETYEQYF. The DNA of the CDR3 is TGTGCCAGCAGCTCGACCCAACTAGCGGGGGAAACCTACGAGCAGTACTTC.

This chain links TRBV14 with TRBJ1-2; 9 bases are shared with TRBD1. The trim removed 5 bases at V and 8 bases at J, leaving 6 bases unmatched. Per the germline V gene, CDR1 is SGHDN and CDR2 is FVKESK. The CDR3 has 13 amino acids. The CDR3: CASSGDRAGGYTF. The CDR3 DNA follows: TGTGCCAGCAGCGGGGACAGGGCAGGCGGCTACACCTTC. The whole variable domain, remainder taken from reference TRBV14 and TRBJ1-2, is EAGVTQFPSHSVIEKGQTVTLRCDPISGHDNLYWYRRVMGKEIKFLLHFVKESKQDESGMPNNRFLAERTGGTYSTLKVQPAELEDSGVYFCASSGDRAGGYTFGSGTRLTVV.

The chain couples TRBV6-5 to TRBJ1-1; weak D call: TRBD1 (6 bases). V lost 6 bases to trimming and J lost 1 base, with 15 bases between them. The CDR3 is 15 residues long. The germline V gene encodes CDR1 MNHEY and CDR2 SVGAGI. The CDR3 DNA is TGTGCCAGCAGCCACGGGGGGCAAGCGAACACTGAAGCTTTCTTT. Its translation: CASSHGGQANTEAFF.

This clone was observed a single time. The chain employs TRBV5-4 and TRBJ2-3; 10 positions agree with TRBD2. This CDR3 is built from 16 residues. Germline CDR1 reads SGHNT; CDR2 reads YYREEE (reference sequence). V was clipped by 4 bases and J by 1 base; unmatched bases: 6. CDR3 loop: CASSLLGLAGTDTQYF. In DNA form, the CDR3 reads TGTGCCAGCAGCCTCCTTGGACTAGCGGGCACAGATACGCAGTATTTT.

The gene calls are TRBV27 and TRBJ1-2; the match to TRBD1 covers 8 bases. The junction had 7 bases not matched to a gene; V was cut back by 5 bases and J by 2 bases. The CDR3 runs 15 residues. Germline CDR1 reads MNHEY; CDR2 reads SMNVEV (reference sequence). The CDR3 here is CASSQPGGSNYGYTF. CDR3 nucleotides: TGTGCCAGCAGTCAACCAGGGGGCTCGAACTATGGCTACACCTTC.

The rearrangement links TRBV19 to TRBJ1-5, with D unresolved. The V gene's germline CDR1 is LNHDA and CDR2 SQIVND (reference sequence). The CDR3 covers 12 residues. Trimming pared 5 bases from V and 4 bases from J, leaving 6 bases between. CDR3 nucleotide sequence: TGTGCCAGTAGTCCTCAGAATCAGCCCCAGCATTTT. Protein: CASSPQNQPQHF.

The chain joins TRBV5-1 to TRBJ1-1; possibly TRBD1 for D (6 bases). The CDR3 totals 14 residues. Looked up from germline, CDR1 is SGHRS and CDR2 is YFSETQ. Trimming stripped 0 bases from V and 5 bases from J, with 11 bases between. The CDR3 loop reads CASSLVQGGTEAFF. The CDR3 nucleotides read TGCGCCAGCAGCTTGGTACAGGGTGGGACTGAAGCTTTCTTT.

Only a few counts were recorded for this clone. The chain combines TRBV7-9 with TRBJ2-3; 10 nucleotides match TRBD2. J gave up 6 bases and V 5 bases, and 14 bases lay outside the gene matches. Germline V CDR1 and CDR2: SEHNR, FQNEAQ (reference sequence). The CDR3 spans 17 residues. The CDR3 loop reads CASSPLRTSGASDTQYF. CDR3 sequence (DNA): TGTGCCAGCAGCCCCTTAAGGACTAGCGGAGCTTCGGATACGCAGTATTTT.

J is TRBJ2-7 and V is TRBV28; weak D call: TRBD2 (7 bases). V dropped 8 bases and J dropped 6 bases, with 17 bases sitting between them. In germline, CDR1 is MDHEN, CDR2 SYDVKM. The CDR3 is 13 residues long. The CDR3 coding sequence is TGTGCCAGCCACCAGGCAGGGGAGGGCGAGCAGTACTTC. It encodes CASHQAGEGEQYF.

As DNA, the CDR3 is TGTGCTAGTGGTTTGGTTTTCGGGACAGCCGACTATGGCTACACCTTC. It codes for CASGLVFGTADYGYTF. The rearrangement uses TRBV12-5 and TRBJ1-2; TRBD1 matches at 7 bases. This CDR3 is 16 amino acids long. The germline V gene encodes CDR1 LGHNT and CDR2 FRNRAP. Trimming removed 0 bases from V and 3 bases from J; junction bases left unmatched: 7.

J is TRBJ2-7 and V is TRBV29-1, with TRBD1 identical over 9 bases. The J segment lost 6 bases and the V segment lost 4 bases, leaving 1 base of the junction unmatched. The germline V gene has CDR1 SQVTM and CDR2 ANQGSEA. The CDR3 extends over 11 amino acids. The CDR3 nucleotides are TGCAGCGTTGCGGGACAGGGCGAGCAGTACTTC. This gives the protein CSVAGQGEQYF.

This clone was counted only a few times. The chain uses TRBV5-1 and TRBJ1-3, with 7 bases lining up with TRBD1. Germline trimming cut 2 bases from V and 0 bases from J; bases unmatched to any gene: 5. The CDR3 covers 16 residues. Germline V CDR1 and CDR2: SGHRS, YFSETQ. The CDR3 loop is CASSFTGEDSGNTIYF. The DNA of the CDR3 is TGCGCCAGCAGCTTTACAGGGGAGGACTCTGGAAACACCATATATTTT.